This T cell receptor (beta chain) was found in a study of blood T cell repertoires in COVID-19. The method was immunoSEQ multiplex PCR; TCRdb's version includes in-frame clones alone and lacks a portion of them. This sample has approximately 200,000 clones, with around 90% found just once. Germline lookup yields CDR1 KGHSH and CDR2 LQKENI. Between the trimmed V and J ends, which lost 0 bases and 2 bases, there was a span of 21 bases. The CDR3 has 19 amino acids. Recovery among Cohort 3 donors was established by two negative PCRs, clearance, or symptom resolution. The V gene is TRBV18, the J gene TRBJ2-3, with D possibly matching TRBD1 (6 bases). The sample taken for sequencing was PBMCs or T cells enriched from blood (not recorded which). The receptor was isolated from a man younger than 45 who had recovered from COVID-19. This CDR3 is CASSPPSMDSLVLTDTQYF. CDR3 in DNA: TGTGCCAGCTCACCACCGTCGATGGACAGTCTCGTTCTCACAGATACGCAGTATTTT. Variable domain in full (rest from reference TRBV18 and TRBJ2-3): NAGVMQNPRHLVRRRGQEARLRCSPMKGHSHVYWYRQLPEEGLKFMVYLQKENIIDESGMPKERFSAEFPKEGPSILRIQQVVRGDSAAYFCASSPPSMDSLVLTDTQYFGPGTRLTVL.